This record looks at one T cell receptor (beta chain) sequence and its context. The trim removed 10 bases at V and 1 base at J, leaving 13 bases unmatched. Germline values: CDR1 MDHEN, CDR2 SYDVKM. The CDR3 is 16 residues long. These data originate in a study of blood T cell repertoires in COVID-19. About the research overall: The United States, Italy and Spain provided the acute and convalescent COVID-19 samples. PBMCs, B-cell-depleted T cells, or T cells were the source of the cDNA or gDNA that made up the material.

Seattle's cohort entered during active infection and was followed longitudinally. Source study methods: Estimation of nucleated cell counts relied on the amplification of reference gene primers. Measured with immunoSEQ multiplex PCR; TCRdb has only the in-frame clones, and not every one. Clone size and V and J calls were adopted from that table, with D and trimming inferred from the DNA. The profile shows some 300,000 clones, around 90% of them singletons. Sequences were obtained from peripheral blood. The V gene is TRBV28, the J gene TRBJ1-5; 7 bases are a match to TRBD1. The TCR sequence derives from a middle-aged woman with COVID-19, enrolled during active disease. The CDR3 here is CATLKGAPGSNQPQHF. CDR3 nucleotides: TGTGCCACTCTGAAGGGGGCGCCGGGAAGCAATCAGCCCCAGCATTTT.